This is a list of T cell receptor beta chains from one sample in a study of graft-versus-host responses after intestinal transplantation. Profiling relied on immunoSEQ multiplex PCR, and the TCRdb table lists in-frame clones only, not all of them. Of approximately 49,000 clones detected, 90% to 95% appear once; the ten largest clones hold about 0.23%. No antigen is known for these receptors. The sample here was unstimulated CD8+ T cells sorted from spleen or lymph node cells, taken before transplant. Every receptor here comes from a human donor who was the organ donor for an intestinal transplant. CDR3s include the opening cysteine and the closing phenylalanine or tryptophan. D genes are given only for firm matches.

J gene: TRBJ2-1
D gene: NA
V gene: TRBV9
CDR3 protein: CASSVADSPWGQFF
CDR3 DNA: TGTGCCAGCAGCGTAGCTGATTCGCCCTGGGGGCAGTTCTTC

J gene: TRBJ2-7
D gene: TRBD1
V gene: TRBV9
CDR3 protein: CASSVDDRGSFYEQYF
CDR3 DNA: TGTGCCAGCAGCGTAGATGACAGGGGGAGCTTCTACGAGCAGTACTTC

J gene: TRBJ2-1
D gene: TRBD2
V gene: TRBV5-4
CDR3 protein: CASSLGLAGGNSYNEQFF
CDR3 DNA: TGTGCCAGCAGCTTGGGGCTAGCGGGGGGAAACTCCTACAATGAGCAGTTCTTC

J gene: TRBJ2-3
D gene: NA
V gene: TRBV9
CDR3 protein: CASSVVGGQDTQYF
CDR3 DNA: TGTGCCAGCAGCGTAGTCGGGGGCCAAGATACGCAGTATTTT

J gene: TRBJ2-7
D gene: NA
V gene: TRBV11-2
CDR3 protein: CASSPVGPTEQYF
CDR3 DNA: TGTGCCAGCAGCCCCGTGGGTCCTACCGAGCAGTACTTC

J gene: TRBJ2-5
D gene: NA
V gene: TRBV11-2
CDR3 protein: CASSLGHQVGSQYF
CDR3 DNA: TGTGCCAGCAGCTTAGGGCACCAAGTGGGGTCCCAGTACTTC

J gene: TRBJ2-2
D gene: NA
V gene: TRBV7-9
CDR3 protein: CASSFAGELFF
CDR3 DNA: TGTGCCAGCAGCTTCGCCGGGGAGCTGTTTTTT

J gene: TRBJ2-7
D gene: TRBD2
V gene: TRBV7-3
CDR3 protein: CASSLPRLAGEYEQYF
CDR3 DNA: TGTGCCAGCAGCTTACCTCGACTAGCGGGGGAGTACGAGCAGTACTTC

J gene: TRBJ2-1
D gene: NA
V gene: TRBV7-2
CDR3 protein: CASSLRSSDSYNEQFF
CDR3 DNA: TGTGCCAGCAGCTTACGCTCGTCCGACTCCTACAATGAGCAGTTCTTC

J gene: TRBJ1-6
D gene: NA
V gene: TRBV4-3
CDR3 protein: CASSQAQTSNSPLHF
CDR3 DNA: TGCGCCAGCAGCCAAGCACAGACTAGCAATTCACCCCTCCACTTT

J gene: TRBJ2-3
D gene: NA
V gene: TRBV15
CDR3 protein: CATGTSTDTQYF
CDR3 DNA: TGTGCCACAGGGACCAGCACAGATACGCAGTATTTT

J gene: TRBJ2-1
D gene: NA
V gene: TRBV11-2
CDR3 protein: CASSGPRVYPYNEQFF
CDR3 DNA: TGTGCCAGCAGTGGCCCCCGGGTCTACCCATACAATGAGCAGTTCTTC

J gene: TRBJ2-7
D gene: NA
V gene: TRBV30
CDR3 protein: CAWSGASPYEQYF
CDR3 DNA: TGTGCCTGGAGTGGTGCAAGCCCCTACGAGCAGTACTTC

J gene: TRBJ1-1
D gene: NA
V gene: TRBV25-1
CDR3 protein: CASSQAGGVNTEAFF
CDR3 DNA: TGTGCCAGCTCCCAGGCGGGGGGGGTGAACACTGAAGCTTTCTTT

J gene: TRBJ2-3
D gene: TRBD2
V gene: TRBV30
CDR3 protein: CAWSATSDTQYF
CDR3 DNA: TGTGCCTGGAGTGCGACTAGCGATACGCAGTATTTT

J gene: TRBJ1-6
D gene: TRBD1
V gene: TRBV5-1
CDR3 protein: CASSYGTGESYNSPLHF
CDR3 DNA: TGCGCCAGCAGCTACGGGACAGGGGAGTCCTATAATTCACCCCTCCACTTT

J gene: TRBJ2-1
D gene: NA
V gene: TRBV13
CDR3 protein: CASSSTKVHGVSYNEQFF
CDR3 DNA: TGTGCCAGCAGCTCAACTAAGGTCCACGGGGTCTCCTACAATGAGCAGTTCTTC